This paragraph covers one TCR beta chain sequence. This record comes from a study of blood T cell repertoires in COVID-19. As for the study in general: Acute and convalescent COVID-19 specimens originated in the United States, Italy and Spain. Sources were T cells, B-cell-depleted T cells, or PBMCs; the material itself was cDNA or gDNA.

Clones were sequenced by immunoSEQ multiplex PCR, and TCRdb holds only the in-frame ones, with some missing. This sample has roughly 46,000 clones; approximately 90% occur once, and the top ten carry approximately 9.6%. The V gene's germline CDR1 is MNHEY and CDR2 SMNVEV (reference sequence). Trimming shortened V by 3 bases and J by 5 bases, and 13 bases separated the two germline ends. CDR3 size: 14 residues. The receptor comes from a man aged 50-60 years with active COVID-19. Sample: peripheral blood. This sequence joins TRBV27 and TRBJ1-2; TRBD1 is a possible D gene (6 bases). In DNA, the CDR3 is TGTGCCAGCAGTTTTTGGGGGCGCGGGTATGGCTACACCTTC. It yields the protein CASSFWGRGYGYTF.